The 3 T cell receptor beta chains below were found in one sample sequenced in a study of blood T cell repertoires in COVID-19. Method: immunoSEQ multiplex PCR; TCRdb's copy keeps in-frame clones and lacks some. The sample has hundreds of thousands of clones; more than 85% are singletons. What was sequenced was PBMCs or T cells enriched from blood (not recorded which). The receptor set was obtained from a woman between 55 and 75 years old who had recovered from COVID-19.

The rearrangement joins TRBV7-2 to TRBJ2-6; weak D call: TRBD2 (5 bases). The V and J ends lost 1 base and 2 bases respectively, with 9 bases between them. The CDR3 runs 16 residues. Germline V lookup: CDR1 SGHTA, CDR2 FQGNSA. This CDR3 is CASSLVWGAGANVLTF. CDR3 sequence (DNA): TGTGCCAGCAGCTTAGTGTGGGGAGCTGGGGCCAACGTCCTGACTTTC.

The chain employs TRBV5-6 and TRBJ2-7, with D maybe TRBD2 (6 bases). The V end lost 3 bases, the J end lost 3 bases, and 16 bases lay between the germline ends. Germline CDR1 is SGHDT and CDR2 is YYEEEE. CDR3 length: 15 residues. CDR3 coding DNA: TGTGCCAGCAGCTCCCGGGAGATGAGTCACTACGAGCAGTACGTC. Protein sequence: CASSSREMSHYEQYV.

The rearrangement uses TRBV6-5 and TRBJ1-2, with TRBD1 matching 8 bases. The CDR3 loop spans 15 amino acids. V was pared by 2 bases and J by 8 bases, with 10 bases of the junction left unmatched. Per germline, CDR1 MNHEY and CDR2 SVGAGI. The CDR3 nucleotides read TGTGCCAGCAGTTACAACACAGGGGGAGAGGGGGGCTACACCTTC. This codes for CASSYNTGGEGGYTF.